These 8 T cell receptor beta chains originate from one sample sequenced in a study of cytomegalovirus exposure and HLA in healthy donors. In the PCR, 60 Vbeta and 13 Jbeta primers were used. Assay used: immunoSEQ multiplex PCR; TCRdb lists only in-frame clones, some missing. The sample lists around 97,000 clones, roughly four fifths occurring once. Sequencing was performed on PBMCs. The origin of the receptors is a man between 35 and 55 years old in good health and CMV-seropositive.

The chain recombines TRBV5-1 with TRBJ2-2; 7 bases match TRBD1. Trimming took 4 bases from V and 3 from J; bases not matched to a gene: 6. Germline CDR1 and CDR2: SGHRS and YFSETQ. The CDR3 is 15 amino acids. CDR3 in amino acids: CASSHGTDYTGELFF. The CDR3, as DNA: TGCGCCAGCAGCCACGGGACAGACTACACCGGGGAGCTGTTTTTT.

The gene calls are TRBV6-5 and TRBJ2-7, with D perhaps matching TRBD2 (5 bases). The CDR3 has 13 residues. Germline CDR1 MNHEY, CDR2 SVGAGI. Trimming left V 0 bases short and J 6 bases short, with 9 bases between. This CDR3 reads CASSYSNRGEQYF. In DNA form, the CDR3 reads TGTGCCAGCAGTTACTCGAACCGGGGCGAGCAGTACTTC.

In this sample, this clone turned up once. The rearrangement links TRBV29-1 to TRBJ2-2; tentative D call: TRBD1 (5 bases). V dropped 2 bases and J dropped 0 bases, with 10 bases sitting between them. CDR3 length: 15 amino acids. Germline lookup yields CDR1 SQVTM and CDR2 ANQGSEA. The CDR3 spells CSVERGTANTGELFF. CDR3 nucleotides: TGCAGCGTTGAAAGGGGTACGGCGAACACCGGGGAGCTGTTTTTT.

The chain has TRBV10-2 and TRBJ2-5; 10 bases map to TRBD2. The germline V gene encodes CDR1 WSHSY and CDR2 SAAADI. The CDR3 runs to 15 residues. Losses at the gene ends were 8 bases for V and 1 base for J; bases not matched to a gene: 7. CDR3 sequence (DNA): TGCGCCAGCGATCGGAAGCGGGGGGGCCAAGAGACCCAGTACTTC. It specifies CASDRKRGGQETQYF.

The chain is built from TRBV5-1 and TRBJ2-3; 9 bases agree with TRBD2. CDR3 size: 16 residues. Germline assignment: CDR1 SGHRS and CDR2 YFSETQ. J lost 1 base, V lost 0 bases, and 3 bases had no gene match. The CDR3 is CASSLGASGGTDTQYF. The CDR3 bases are TGCGCCAGCAGCTTGGGAGCTAGCGGGGGCACAGATACGCAGTATTTT.

The count of this clone is one. The chain is built from TRBV7-9 and TRBJ2-1; 7 nucleotides agree with TRBD2. This CDR3 is built from 14 residues. Germline-derived CDR1 and CDR2 are SEHNR and FQNEAQ (reference sequence). The junction had 8 bases not matched to a gene; V was cut back by 0 bases and J by 12 bases. DNA of the CDR3: TGTGCCAGCAGCTTAGCGGGAGGGCCGGGAGGGCAGTTCTTC. Its translation: CASSLAGGPGGQFF.

The DNA of the CDR3 is TGTGCCAGCAGTGCACGTCGCGGGGCGTTGACTGAAGCTTTCTTT. Its protein product is CASSARRGALTEAFF. The chain recombines TRBV6-1 with TRBJ1-1; maybe TRBD1 (5 bases). Germline V lookup: CDR1 MNHNS, CDR2 SASEGT. The CDR3 runs 15 residues. The V gene lost 4 bases and the J gene lost 5 bases, with 17 bases spanning the gap.

The CDR3: CAISVYPGDGGGDSPLHF. Written as DNA, the CDR3 is TGTGCCATCAGTGTGTACCCGGGGGACGGAGGGGGCGATTCACCCCTCCACTTT. This chain connects TRBV10-3 to TRBJ1-6; TRBD1 agrees at 7 bases. The CDR3 has 18 amino acids. J gave up 8 bases and V 4 bases, and 17 bases lay outside the gene matches. CDR1 and CDR2 from the germline V gene are ENHRY and SYGVKD.